Presented here are 26 T cell receptor beta chains from one specimen sequenced in a study of vaccination and CD4 T cells after COVID-19. Cultured CD4+ T cell DNA underwent sequencing with the Oncomine TCR Beta short-read assay. From the PCR reads, TCRdb called clonotypes with MiXCR, one entry per CDR3 protein. The table lists roughly 10,000 distinct CDR3 sequences, approximately 51% of them singletons. The antigens for these receptors are not known. Treatment noted: 10-day PBMC culture with coronavirus spike peptide pools or control peptides (ViraFEST assay). Sequences were obtained from CD4+ T cells from blood, cultured in vitro. The receptors stem from a human donor who had recovered from COVID-19.

The V gene is TRBV24-1, the J gene TRBJ2-1; 8 bases agree with TRBD1. This CDR3 contains 15 residues. V shed 3 bases, J shed 7 bases, and the junction held 7 bases outside the gene matches. Germline V lookup: CDR1 KGHDR, CDR2 SFDVKD. CDR3 amino acids: CATSDPQGAGNEQFF. CDR3 nucleotides: TGTGCCACCAGTGATCCTCAGGGGGCTGGGAATGAGCAGTTCTTC.

This chain uses TRBV21-1 with TRBJ2-7. TRBV21-1 is a known pseudogene. The CDR3 is 12 amino acids. The CDR3: CASRITPYEQYF. In DNA form, the CDR3 reads TGTGCCAGCAGGATCACACCTTACGAGCAGTACTTC.

A note on this clonotype: In this CDR3 the conserved last residue, phenylalanine or tryptophan, is missing, so a read error is likely. This sequence joins TRBV11-3 and TRBJ1-5; D is unresolved. V gave up 0 bases and J gave up 10 bases, with 10 bases separating them. Germline CDR1 is SGHNT and CDR2 is YENEEA. CDR3 length: 13 residues. The CDR3 loop reads CASSLDGPSPQHS. In nucleotides, the CDR3 is TGTGCCAGCAGCTTAGACGGACCAAGTCCCCAGCATTCT.

The CDR3 bases are TGCAGCGTTGGGACTAGCGGGGGGGCCAGAACAGATACGCAGTATTTT. As protein: CSVGTSGGARTDTQYF. The chain recombines TRBV29-1 with TRBJ2-3, with 15 bases identical to TRBD2. The germline V gene encodes CDR1 SQVTM and CDR2 ANQGSEA. V lost 4 bases, J lost 3 bases, and 5 bases stayed unmatched. The CDR3 consists of 16 residues.

This chain uses TRBV12-3 or TRBV12-4 with TRBJ1-1; D call uncertain. CDR3 length equals 12 residues. V was cut by 1 base and J by 9 bases, with 9 bases left in between. DNA of the CDR3: TGTGCCAGCAGTTTAGGTCCCGATAAAGCTTTCTTT. Residues: CASSLGPDKAFF.

The rearrangement links TRBV5-6 to TRBJ1-3; D call uncertain. The germline V and J ends were trimmed by 0 bases and 2 bases, with 6 bases remaining between them. The CDR3 spans 14 residues. CDR1 and CDR2 (germline): SGHDT, YYEEEE. CDR3 nucleotide sequence: TGTGCCAGCAGCTTGGACAGAACTGGAAACACCATATATTTT. This gives the protein CASSLDRTGNTIYF.

The rearrangement joins TRBV7-9 to TRBJ2-5; 12 positions agree with TRBD2. This CDR3 comprises 18 residues. CDR1 SEHNR and CDR2 FQNEAQ come from the germline V gene (reference sequence). With V trimmed by 4 bases and J by 1 base, 10 bases remained unmatched. The CDR3 DNA sequence: TGTGCCAGCAGCTCTTCCCGATCGGGACTAGCGGGCCAAGAGACCCAGTACTTC. Translating it yields CASSSSRSGLAGQETQYF.

The genes are TRBV12-3 or TRBV12-4 and TRBJ1-2, with D tentatively TRBD1 (6 bases). Trimming stripped 5 bases from V and 8 bases from J, with 18 bases between. The CDR3 spans 14 residues. The CDR3 DNA follows: TGTGCCAGCAGTACAGGGCCGGACTTAGGAGGCTACACCTTC. It is translated as CASSTGPDLGGYTF.

There are a few counts of this clonotype. The chain recombines TRBV12-3 or TRBV12-4 with TRBJ1-1; no clear D. The CDR3 is made up of 11 amino acids. Trimming took off 3 bases at V and 8 bases at J, with 7 bases between the two ends. The chain's CDR3 is CASSFREEAFF. The DNA for the CDR3 is TGTGCCAGCAGTTTTAGAGAAGAAGCTTTCTTT.

This clonotype counts as large. The chain uses TRBV6-5 and TRBJ1-1; 7 bases map to TRBD1. J lost 4 bases, V lost 4 bases, and 3 bases had no gene match. This CDR3 comprises 13 residues. The germline V gene has CDR1 MNHEY and CDR2 SVGAGI. The CDR3 bases are TGTGCCAGCAGTTCACAGGGGACCACTGAAGCTTTCTTT. Its protein is CASSSQGTTEAFF.

This clonotype was seen only a few times. The chain combines TRBV7-8 with TRBJ1-1; D not resolved. This CDR3 has 13 amino acids. V was cut by 5 bases and J by 1 base, with 8 bases left in between. CDR1 SGHVS and CDR2 FQNEAQ come from the germline V gene. CDR3 sequence: CASSGVGNTEAFF. The CDR3 bases are TGTGCCAGCAGCGGAGTCGGGAACACTGAAGCTTTCTTT. Variable domain in full (rest from reference TRBV7-8 and TRBJ1-1): GAGVSQSPRYKVAKRGQDVALRCDPISGHVSLFWYQQALGQGPEFLTYFQNEAQLDKSGLPSDRFFAERPEGSVSTLKIQRTQQEDSAVYLCASSGVGNTEAFFGQGTRLTVV.

Concerning this clonotype itself: At one of its ends the junction is not consistent with the germline gene, which may arise from a read error. The genes are TRBV27 and TRBJ2-2; possible D gene TRBD2, 5 bases. The CDR3 consists of 14 residues. Germline V lookup: CDR1 MNHEY, CDR2 SMNVEV (reference sequence). The CDR3 nucleotides read TGTGCCAGCAGGGGAGAAGCGGAGACCGGGGAGCCGTTTTTT. Protein: CASRGEAETGEPFF.

The J gene is TRBJ1-2, the V gene TRBV6-2 or TRBV6-3, with 8 bases matching TRBD1. The CDR3 sequence is 15 residues long. Germline CDR1 and CDR2: MNHEY and SVGEGT. V dropped 0 bases and J dropped 7; count of bases not matched to a gene: 7. The CDR3 loop is CASSYSQGAVGGYTF. The DNA for the CDR3 is TGTGCCAGCAGTTACTCGCAGGGGGCGGTCGGTGGCTACACCTTC.

This chain uses TRBV7-9 with TRBJ1-1, with 9 bases fitting TRBD1. The germline V gene encodes CDR1 SEHNR and CDR2 FQNEAQ (reference sequence). This CDR3 is built from 15 residues. Trimming cost V 5 bases and J 2 bases; bases outside gene matches: 6. CDR3 region: CASSRGQGGNTEAFF. The CDR3 DNA reads as TGTGCCAGCAGCCGGGGACAGGGAGGTAACACTGAAGCTTTCTTT.

The rearrangement uses TRBV30 and TRBJ2-7; perhaps TRBD2 as D (5 bases). V was cut by 2 bases and J by 4 bases, with 12 bases left in between. The germline V gene has CDR1 GTSNPN and CDR2 SVGIG (reference sequence). CDR3 length: 13 residues. The CDR3 DNA is TGTGCCTGGAGTAAAGACCGAGGGTACGAGCAGTACTTC. The encoded protein is CAWSKDRGYEQYF.

The rearrangement joins TRBV7-9 to TRBJ2-7; tentative D call: TRBD1 (6 bases). Germline assignment: CDR1 SEHNR and CDR2 FQNEAQ (reference sequence). This CDR3 comprises 14 residues. The V gene lost 5 bases and the J gene lost 3 bases, with 14 bases spanning the gap. The DNA for the CDR3 is TGTGCCAGCAGCCACAGGGTTGGGGGCTACGAGCAGTACTTC. It codes for CASSHRVGGYEQYF.

V and J are TRBV24-1 and TRBJ2-2; D gene uncertain. Trimming cost V 3 bases and J 6 bases, with 7 bases left between them. The CDR3 is 13 residues long. Germline CDR1 and CDR2: KGHDR and SFDVKD. CDR3 region: CATSDPQAGELFF. The CDR3 DNA follows: TGTGCCACCAGTGATCCCCAGGCCGGGGAGCTGTTTTTT.

CDR3 residues: CSAMFSGGAETQYF. CDR3 sequence (DNA): TGCAGTGCTATGTTTAGCGGGGGGGCGGAGACCCAGTACTTC. This chain uses TRBV20-1 with TRBJ2-5, with TRBD2 matching 11 bases. CDR3 size: 14 residues. Germline V lookup: CDR1 DFQATT, CDR2 SNEGSKA (reference sequence). V was pared by 4 bases and J by 5 bases, with 6 bases of the junction left unmatched.

This clonotype has only a few counts. The chain uses TRBV7-9 and TRBJ2-3; 8 bases line up with TRBD2. The CDR3 length is 15 residues. In germline, CDR1 is SEHNR, CDR2 FQNEAQ (reference sequence). V gave up 4 bases and J gave up 0 bases; unmatched junction bases: 3. The CDR3 loop is CASSSPSGSTDTQYF. Here the CDR3 DNA reads TGTGCCAGCAGCTCGCCTAGCGGGAGCACAGATACGCAGTATTTT.

This chain uses TRBV28 with TRBJ2-2; no clear D gene. Looked up from germline, CDR1 is MDHEN and CDR2 is SYDVKM. The CDR3 loop spans 15 amino acids. The germline V and J ends were trimmed by 3 bases and 5 bases, with 13 bases remaining between them. This chain's CDR3 is CASSFRGLGTGELFF. CDR3 bases: TGTGCCAGCAGTTTCCGAGGTCTCGGGACCGGGGAGCTGTTTTTT.

This clonotype was detected only a few times. The V gene is TRBV20-1, the J gene TRBJ2-5, with TRBD2 matching 10 bases. Trimming at V came to 6 bases and at J to 1 base, leaving 14 bases not matched to a gene. Germline CDR1 is DFQATT and CDR2 is SNEGSKA (reference sequence). The CDR3 has 17 amino acids. In nucleotides, the CDR3 is TGCAGTGCCTACCCTAGCGGGGGCGCCTTCTCCCAAGAGACCCAGTACTTC. It encodes CSAYPSGGAFSQETQYF.

The V gene is TRBV7-2, the J gene TRBJ2-7; 8 nucleotides match TRBD1. The J segment lost 5 bases and the V segment lost 4 bases, leaving 7 bases of the junction unmatched. The CDR3 consists of 14 residues. CDR1 and CDR2 from the germline V gene are SGHTA and FQGNSA. The CDR3 coding sequence is TGTGCCAGCAGCTCCACCGGGACAGGACACGAGCAGTACTTC. It yields the protein CASSSTGTGHEQYF.

This chain uses TRBV6-1 with TRBJ2-7, with D possibly matching TRBD2 (6 bases). The CDR3 extends over 14 amino acids. V dropped 4 bases and J dropped 1 base, with 11 bases sitting between them. The germline gives CDR1 MNHNS, CDR2 SASEGT. CDR3 residues: CASSVGGGSYEQYF. The CDR3 bases are TGTGCCAGCAGTGTGGGAGGCGGATCCTACGAGCAGTACTTC.

This clonotype was seen only a few times. The chain recombines TRBV7-2 with TRBJ2-7; D gene uncertain. The V end was cut by 0 bases, the J end by 0 bases, with 6 bases between. The CDR3 is 14 amino acids. The germline V gene has CDR1 SGHTA and CDR2 FQGNSA. CDR3 amino acids: CASSLALSSYEQYF. DNA of the CDR3: TGTGCCAGCAGCTTAGCTCTGAGCTCCTACGAGCAGTACTTC.

V is TRBV7-2 and J is TRBJ2-1; D is ambiguous. CDR1 is SGHTA, CDR2 FQGNSA, per germline. V was cut by 1 base and J by 0 bases, with 7 bases left in between. The length of the CDR3 is 15 residues. The CDR3 protein is CASSLDGYSYNEQFF. In DNA, the CDR3 is TGTGCCAGCAGCTTAGATGGCTACTCCTACAATGAGCAGTTCTTC.

Concerning this clonotype: The junction shows a germline mismatch at one end, possibly a read error. The V and J genes are TRBV7-9 and TRBJ2-2, with D perhaps matching TRBD2 (5 bases). The CDR3 consists of 15 residues. Germline V gene sequence: CDR1 SEHNR, CDR2 FQNEAQ (reference sequence). DNA of the CDR3: TGTGCCAGCAGCACCGAGGGTGGGTCTACCGGGGTGCTGTTTTTT. This gives the protein CASSTEGGSTGVLFF.